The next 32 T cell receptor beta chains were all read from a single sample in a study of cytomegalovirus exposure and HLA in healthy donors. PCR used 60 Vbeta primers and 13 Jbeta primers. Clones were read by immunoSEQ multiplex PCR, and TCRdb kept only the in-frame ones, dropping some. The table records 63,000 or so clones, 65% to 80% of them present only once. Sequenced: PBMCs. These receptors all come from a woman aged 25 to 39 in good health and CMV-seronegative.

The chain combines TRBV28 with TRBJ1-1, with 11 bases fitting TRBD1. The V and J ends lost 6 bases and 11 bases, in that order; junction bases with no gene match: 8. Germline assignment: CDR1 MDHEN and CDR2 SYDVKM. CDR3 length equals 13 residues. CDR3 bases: TGTGCCAGCAGCACTGGACAGGGGGCGAAGGCTTTCTTT. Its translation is CASSTGQGAKAFF.

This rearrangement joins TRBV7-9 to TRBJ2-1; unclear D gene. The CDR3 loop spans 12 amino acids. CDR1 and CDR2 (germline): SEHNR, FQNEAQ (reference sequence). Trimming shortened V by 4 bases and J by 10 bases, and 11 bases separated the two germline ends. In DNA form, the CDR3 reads TGTGCCAGCAGCTCCGGCGGTGGAGAGCAGTTCTTC. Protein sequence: CASSSGGGEQFF.

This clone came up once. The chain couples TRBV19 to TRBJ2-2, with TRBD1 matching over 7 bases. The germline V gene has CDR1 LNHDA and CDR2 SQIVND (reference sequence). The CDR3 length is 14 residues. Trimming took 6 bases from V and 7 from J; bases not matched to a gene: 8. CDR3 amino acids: CASRNRGTGGELFF. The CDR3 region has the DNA TGTGCCAGTAGAAACAGGGGAACGGGCGGGGAGCTGTTTTTT. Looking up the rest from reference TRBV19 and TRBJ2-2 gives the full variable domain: DGGITQSPKYLFRKEGQNVTLSCEQNLNHDAMYWYRQDPGQGLRLIYYSQIVNDFQKGDIAEGYSVSREKKESFPLTVTSAQKNPTAFYLCASRNRGTGGELFFGEGSRLTVL.

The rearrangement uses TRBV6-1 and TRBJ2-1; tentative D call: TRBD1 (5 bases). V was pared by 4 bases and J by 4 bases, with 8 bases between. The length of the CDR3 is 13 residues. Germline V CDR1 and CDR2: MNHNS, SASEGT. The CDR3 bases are TGTGCCAGCAGTGGACAGCCTTACAATGAGCAGTTCTTC. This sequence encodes CASSGQPYNEQFF.

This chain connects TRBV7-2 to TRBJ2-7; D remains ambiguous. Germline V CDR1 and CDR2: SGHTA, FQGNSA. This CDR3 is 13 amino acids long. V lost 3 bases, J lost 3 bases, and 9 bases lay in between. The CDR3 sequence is CASSFPPVYEQYF. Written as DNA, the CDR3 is TGTGCCAGCAGCTTCCCCCCAGTCTACGAGCAGTACTTC.

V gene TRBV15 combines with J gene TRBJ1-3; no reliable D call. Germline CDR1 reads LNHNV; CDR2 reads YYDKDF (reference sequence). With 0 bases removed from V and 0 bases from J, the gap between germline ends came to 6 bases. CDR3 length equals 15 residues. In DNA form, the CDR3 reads TGTGCCACCAGCAGAGACAGGAACTCTGGAAACACCATATATTTT. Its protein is CATSRDRNSGNTIYF.

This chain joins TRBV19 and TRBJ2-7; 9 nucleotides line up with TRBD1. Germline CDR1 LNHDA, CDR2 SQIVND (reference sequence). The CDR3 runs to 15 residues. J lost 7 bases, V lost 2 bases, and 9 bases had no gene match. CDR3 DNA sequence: TGTGCCAGTAGTATATATGGGACAGGGCTAGAGGAGCAGTACTTC. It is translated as CASSIYGTGLEEQYF.

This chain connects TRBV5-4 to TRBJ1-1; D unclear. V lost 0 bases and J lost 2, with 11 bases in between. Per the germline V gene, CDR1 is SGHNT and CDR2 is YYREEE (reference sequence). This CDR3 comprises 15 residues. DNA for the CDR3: TGTGCCAGCAGCTTGGGTCTCGGGGTTAACACTGAAGCTTTCTTT. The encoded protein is CASSLGLGVNTEAFF.

The CDR3 loop reads CAWNQGEAFF. CDR3 nucleotide sequence: TGTGCCTGGAATCAGGGTGAAGCTTTCTTT. V gene TRBV30 combines with J gene TRBJ1-1, with a tentative D call TRBD1 (5 bases). The germline V gene encodes CDR1 GTSNPN and CDR2 SVGIG (reference sequence). CDR3 size: 10 residues. V lost 4 bases and J 7 bases, leaving 7 bases between the germline ends.

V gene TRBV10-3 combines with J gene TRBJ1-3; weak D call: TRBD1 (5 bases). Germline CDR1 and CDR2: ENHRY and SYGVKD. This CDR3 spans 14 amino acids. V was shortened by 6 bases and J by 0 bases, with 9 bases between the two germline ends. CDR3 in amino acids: CAIRTDYSGNTIYF. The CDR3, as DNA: TGTGCCATCAGGACAGATTACTCTGGAAACACCATATATTTT.

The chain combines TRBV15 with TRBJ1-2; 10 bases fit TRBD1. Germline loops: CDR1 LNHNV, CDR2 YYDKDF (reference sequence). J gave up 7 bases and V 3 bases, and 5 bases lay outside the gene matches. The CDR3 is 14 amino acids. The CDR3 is CATSRTGGAGGYTF. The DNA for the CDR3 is TGTGCCACCAGCAGGACAGGGGGCGCCGGTGGCTACACCTTC.

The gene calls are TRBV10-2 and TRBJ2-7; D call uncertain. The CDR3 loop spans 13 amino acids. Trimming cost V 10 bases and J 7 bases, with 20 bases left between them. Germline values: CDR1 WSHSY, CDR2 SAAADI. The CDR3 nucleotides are TGCGCCACCTCGCCTGAGTCTTCGCGGGAGCAGTACGTC. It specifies CATSPESSREQYV.

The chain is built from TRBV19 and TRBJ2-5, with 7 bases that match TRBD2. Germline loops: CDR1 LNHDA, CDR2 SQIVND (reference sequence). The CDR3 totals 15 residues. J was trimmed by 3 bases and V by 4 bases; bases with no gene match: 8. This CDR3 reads CASSTRLAEKETQYF. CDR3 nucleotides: TGTGCCAGTAGTACCCGGCTAGCGGAGAAAGAGACCCAGTACTTC.

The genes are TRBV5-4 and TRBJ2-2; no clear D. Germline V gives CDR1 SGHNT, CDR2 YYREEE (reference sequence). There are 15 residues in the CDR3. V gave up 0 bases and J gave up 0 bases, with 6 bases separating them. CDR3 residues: CASSLDSANTGELFF. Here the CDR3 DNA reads TGTGCCAGCAGCTTGGACAGTGCGAACACCGGGGAGCTGTTTTTT.

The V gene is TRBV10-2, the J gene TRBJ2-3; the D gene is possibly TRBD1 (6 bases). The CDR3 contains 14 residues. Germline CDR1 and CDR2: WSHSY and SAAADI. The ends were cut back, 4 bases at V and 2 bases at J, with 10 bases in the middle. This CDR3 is CASSAGVDTDTQYF. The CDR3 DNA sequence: TGCGCCAGCAGTGCAGGGGTCGACACAGATACGCAGTATTTT.

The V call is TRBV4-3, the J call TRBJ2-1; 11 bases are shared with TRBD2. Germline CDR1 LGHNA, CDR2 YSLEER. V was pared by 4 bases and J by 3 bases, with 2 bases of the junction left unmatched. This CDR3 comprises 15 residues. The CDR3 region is CASSRGTSGYNEQFF. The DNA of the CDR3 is TGCGCCAGCAGCCGTGGGACTAGCGGCTACAATGAGCAGTTCTTC.

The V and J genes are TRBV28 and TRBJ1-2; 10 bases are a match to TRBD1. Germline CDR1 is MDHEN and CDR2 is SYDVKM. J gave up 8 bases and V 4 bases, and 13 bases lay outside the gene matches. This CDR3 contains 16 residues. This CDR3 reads CASSSPGTGASDGYTF. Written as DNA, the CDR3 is TGTGCCAGCAGTTCCCCCGGGACAGGGGCATCCGACGGCTACACCTTC.

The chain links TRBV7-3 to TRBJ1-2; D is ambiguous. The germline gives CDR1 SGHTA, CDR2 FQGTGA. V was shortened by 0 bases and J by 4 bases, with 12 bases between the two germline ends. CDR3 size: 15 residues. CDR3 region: CASSLTSVTGYGYTF. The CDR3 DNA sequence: TGTGCCAGCAGCTTAACATCGGTGACTGGCTATGGCTACACCTTC.

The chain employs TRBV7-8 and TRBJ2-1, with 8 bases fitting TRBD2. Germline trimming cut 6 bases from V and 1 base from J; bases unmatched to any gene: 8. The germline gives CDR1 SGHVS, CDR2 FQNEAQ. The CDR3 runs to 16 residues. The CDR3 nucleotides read TGTGCCAGCAGTTCCCAGACTAGCGCTTCCTACAATGAGCAGTTCTTC. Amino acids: CASSSQTSASYNEQFF.

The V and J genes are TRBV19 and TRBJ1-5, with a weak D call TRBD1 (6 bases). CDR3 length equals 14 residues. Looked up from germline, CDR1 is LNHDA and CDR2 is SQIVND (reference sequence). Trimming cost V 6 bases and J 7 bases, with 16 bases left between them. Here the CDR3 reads CASREQGPYQPQHF. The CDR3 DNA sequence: TGTGCCAGTAGGGAACAGGGTCCGTACCAGCCCCAGCATTTT.

The CDR3 reads CASSWDRGNNYGYTF. DNA for the CDR3: TGTGCCAGCAGCTGGGACAGGGGCAACAACTATGGCTACACCTTC. J is TRBJ1-2 and V is TRBV5-4; TRBD1 agrees at 10 bases. CDR3 length equals 15 residues. The germline V gene encodes CDR1 SGHNT and CDR2 YYREEE (reference sequence). V was pared by 3 bases and J by 2 bases, with 4 bases of the junction left unmatched.

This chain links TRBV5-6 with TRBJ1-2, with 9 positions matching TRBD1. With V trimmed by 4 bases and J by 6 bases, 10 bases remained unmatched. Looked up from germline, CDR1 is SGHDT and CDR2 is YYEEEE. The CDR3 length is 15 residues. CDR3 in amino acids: CASSRGTGQGHGYTF. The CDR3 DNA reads TGTGCCAGCAGCCGCGGGACGGGACAGGGCCATGGCTACACCTTC.

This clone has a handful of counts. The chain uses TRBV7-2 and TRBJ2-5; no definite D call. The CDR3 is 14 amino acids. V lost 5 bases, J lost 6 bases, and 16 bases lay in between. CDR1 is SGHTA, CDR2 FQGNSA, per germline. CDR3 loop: CASSPARVQQTQYF. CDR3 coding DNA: TGTGCCAGCAGCCCCGCCCGAGTGCAACAGACCCAGTACTTC.

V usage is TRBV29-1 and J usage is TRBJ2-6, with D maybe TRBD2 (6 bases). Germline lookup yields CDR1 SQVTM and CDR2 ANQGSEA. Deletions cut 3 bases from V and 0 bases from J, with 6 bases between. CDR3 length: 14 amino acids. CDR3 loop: CSVDGGSGANVLTF. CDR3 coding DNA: TGCAGCGTTGACGGGGGCTCTGGGGCCAACGTCCTGACTTTC.

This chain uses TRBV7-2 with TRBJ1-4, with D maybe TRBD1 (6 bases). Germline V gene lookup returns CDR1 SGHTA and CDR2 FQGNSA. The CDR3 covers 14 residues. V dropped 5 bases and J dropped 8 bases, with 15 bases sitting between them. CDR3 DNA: TGTGCCAGCAGCCCCGAGGGACATCCGGAAAAACTGTTTTTT. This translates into CASSPEGHPEKLFF. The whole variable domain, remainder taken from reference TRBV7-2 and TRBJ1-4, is GAGVSQSPSNKVTEKGKDVELRCDPISGHTALYWYRQSLGQGLEFLIYFQGNSAPDKSGLPSDRFSAERTGGSVSTLTIQRTQQEDSAVYLCASSPEGHPEKLFFGSGTQLSVL.

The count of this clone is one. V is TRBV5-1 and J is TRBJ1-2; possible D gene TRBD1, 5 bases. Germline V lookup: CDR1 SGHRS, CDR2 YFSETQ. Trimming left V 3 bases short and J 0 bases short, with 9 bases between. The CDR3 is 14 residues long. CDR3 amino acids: CASSWGTPNYGYTF. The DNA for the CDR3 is TGCGCCAGCAGCTGGGGCACCCCTAACTATGGCTACACCTTC.

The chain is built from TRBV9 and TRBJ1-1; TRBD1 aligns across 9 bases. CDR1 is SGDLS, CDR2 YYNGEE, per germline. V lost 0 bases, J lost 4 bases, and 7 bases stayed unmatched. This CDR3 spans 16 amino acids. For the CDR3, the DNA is TGTGCCAGCAGCGTAGGCACAGGGGGCGGAGGCACTGAAGCTTTCTTT. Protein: CASSVGTGGGGTEAFF.

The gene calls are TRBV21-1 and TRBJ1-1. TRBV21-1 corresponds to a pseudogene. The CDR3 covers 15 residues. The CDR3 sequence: CASSKGRGKNTEAFF. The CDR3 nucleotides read TGTGCCAGCAGCAAAGGTCGGGGGAAGAACACTGAAGCTTTCTTT.

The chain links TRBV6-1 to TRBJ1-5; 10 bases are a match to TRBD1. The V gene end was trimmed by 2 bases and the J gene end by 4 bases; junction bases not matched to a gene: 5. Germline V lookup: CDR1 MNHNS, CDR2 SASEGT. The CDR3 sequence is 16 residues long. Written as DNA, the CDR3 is TGTGCCAGCAGTGAAAGAGGGACAGGGGTGAATCAGCCCCAGCATTTT. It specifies CASSERGTGVNQPQHF.

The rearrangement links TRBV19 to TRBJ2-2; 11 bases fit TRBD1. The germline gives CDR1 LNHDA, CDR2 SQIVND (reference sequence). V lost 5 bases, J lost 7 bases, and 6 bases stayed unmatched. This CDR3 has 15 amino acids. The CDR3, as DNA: TGTGCCAGTAGTTTCGGACAGGGGGCGGTCGGGGAGCTGTTTTTT. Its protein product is CASSFGQGAVGELFF.

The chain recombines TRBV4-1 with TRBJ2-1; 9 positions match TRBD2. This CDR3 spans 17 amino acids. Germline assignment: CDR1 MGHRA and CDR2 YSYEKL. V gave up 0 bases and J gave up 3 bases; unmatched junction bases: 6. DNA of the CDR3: TGCGCCAGCAGCCAAGAGGCTAGCGGGGTCCTCTACAATGAGCAGTTCTTC. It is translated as CASSQEASGVLYNEQFF.

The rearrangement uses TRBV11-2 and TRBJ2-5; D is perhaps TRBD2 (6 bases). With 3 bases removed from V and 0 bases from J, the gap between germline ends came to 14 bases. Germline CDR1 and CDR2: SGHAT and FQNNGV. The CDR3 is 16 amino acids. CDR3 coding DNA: TGTGCCAGCAGCTTGTGGCGGGGCCCTTACCAAGAGACCCAGTACTTC. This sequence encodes CASSLWRGPYQETQYF.